The source of this T cell receptor beta chain is a study of blood T cells in healthy people across ages. PBMCs numbering at least 7 million were isolated per sample. A second about 7 to 12 cycle PCR used barcoded and J-beta primers. MiXCR, run by TCRdb on the 5' RACE reads, gives a single entry per CDR3 protein. Of 450,000 to 650,000 distinct CDR3 sequences in the sample, under 30% are singletons; the top ten hold 8.7%. The length of the CDR3 is 11 residues. After removal of 4 bases from V and 11 bases from J, the junction contained 2 bases not matched to a gene. Germline CDR1 reads SGHTA; CDR2 reads FQGNSA. This clonotype was seen many times. This sample was also put to use in a study of T cells of mothers and their children. That work contributes: Versus unrelated pairs, overlap was slightly higher in related mother-child pairs, without reaching significance.

Specimen: blood. The chain joins TRBV7-2 to TRBJ2-4; 7 bases map to TRBD1. The clonotype comes from a boy aged 5 to 17 in good health. The CDR3 spells CASSSQGVQYF. DNA of the CDR3: TGTGCCAGCAGCTCGCAGGGGGTTCAGTACTTC.